Presented here are 8 T cell receptor beta chains from one specimen sequenced in a study of graft-versus-host responses after intestinal transplantation. Clones were read by immunoSEQ multiplex PCR, and TCRdb kept only the in-frame ones, dropping some. The table lists about 29,000 clones, about 85% of them singletons. The sample was PBMCs, taken roughly 68 weeks after intestinal transplantation. These receptors were taken from a human patient who received an intestinal transplant, so some T cells may come from the graft donor.

This chain joins TRBV28 and TRBJ1-3; D gene ambiguous. V shed 4 bases and J shed 1 base, with 14 bases lying between them. CDR3 length: 16 residues. The V gene's germline CDR1 is MDHEN and CDR2 SYDVKM. The CDR3 spells CASSYRALASGNTIYF. The CDR3 bases are TGTGCCAGCAGTTATAGAGCTCTCGCTTCTGGAAACACCATATATTTT.

The chain combines TRBV30 with TRBJ2-3; 7 bases are a match to TRBD1. The CDR3 runs 15 residues. Germline loops: CDR1 GTSNPN, CDR2 SVGIG (reference sequence). V trimming: 5 bases; J trimming: 0 bases; junction bases outside the gene matches: 8. The DNA for the CDR3 is TGTGCCTGGGCCCCCAGGGGGTTGAGCACAGATACGCAGTATTTT. It translates to CAWAPRGLSTDTQYF.

The chain links TRBV19 to TRBJ2-7; 9 bases are a match to TRBD1. The J segment lost 0 bases and the V segment lost 4 bases, leaving 7 bases of the junction unmatched. CDR3 length: 16 residues. Germline CDR1 LNHDA, CDR2 SQIVND (reference sequence). In DNA, the CDR3 is TGTGCCAGTAGTAGTCCGGGACAGGGAAACTCCTACGAGCAGTACTTC. This gives the protein CASSSPGQGNSYEQYF.

The gene calls are TRBV25-1 and TRBJ2-2, with unresolved D. The CDR3 runs 16 residues. Germline V gene lookup returns CDR1 MGHDK and CDR2 SYGVNS. Trimming took 3 bases from V and 4 from J, leaving 15 bases between them. CDR3 nucleotides: TGTGCCAGCAGTGATTTGGGGTCTCCCATCACCGGGGAGCTGTTTTTT. The encoded protein is CASSDLGSPITGELFF.

This clone was seen only once. The sample carries other DNA sequences with the same CDR3. The chain carries TRBV6-5 and TRBJ2-5; D remains unclear. Trimming removed 0 bases from V and 2 bases from J, with 7 bases in between. The CDR3 loop spans 14 amino acids. Per germline, CDR1 MNHEY and CDR2 SVGAGI. The DNA for the CDR3 is TGTGCCAGCAGTTACTCGGGGTTGCAAGAGACCCAGTACTTC. It yields the protein CASSYSGLQETQYF.

This chain connects TRBV6-5 to TRBJ1-1; D uncertain. The V end lost 0 bases, the J end lost 3 bases, and 14 bases lay between the germline ends. The germline CDR1 and CDR2 sequences are MNHEY and SVGAGI. This CDR3 spans 16 amino acids. In DNA, the CDR3 is TGTGCCAGCAGTTACTCGTTAGTGGGCGCCTACACTGAAGCTTTCTTT. Translation: CASSYSLVGAYTEAFF.

DNA of the CDR3: TGTGCCAGCAGTCTCTGGACAGGGAGCGAGCAGTACTTC. This sequence encodes CASSLWTGSEQYF. The chain has TRBV6-6 and TRBJ2-7; 8 positions match TRBD1. Trimming cost V 5 bases and J 6 bases; bases outside gene matches: 6. This CDR3 is built from 13 residues. The V gene's germline CDR1 is MNHNY and CDR2 SVGAGI (reference sequence).

CDR3 sequence (DNA): TGTGCCAGCAGCTTGACAGGGTTCACTGAAGCTTTCTTT. Translated, it gives CASSLTGFTEAFF. The chain recombines TRBV4-2 with TRBJ1-1, with TRBD1 matching 7 bases. Germline lookup yields CDR1 LGHNA and CDR2 YNFKEQ. The length of the CDR3 is 13 residues. J gave up 4 bases and V 5 bases, and 4 bases lay outside the gene matches.